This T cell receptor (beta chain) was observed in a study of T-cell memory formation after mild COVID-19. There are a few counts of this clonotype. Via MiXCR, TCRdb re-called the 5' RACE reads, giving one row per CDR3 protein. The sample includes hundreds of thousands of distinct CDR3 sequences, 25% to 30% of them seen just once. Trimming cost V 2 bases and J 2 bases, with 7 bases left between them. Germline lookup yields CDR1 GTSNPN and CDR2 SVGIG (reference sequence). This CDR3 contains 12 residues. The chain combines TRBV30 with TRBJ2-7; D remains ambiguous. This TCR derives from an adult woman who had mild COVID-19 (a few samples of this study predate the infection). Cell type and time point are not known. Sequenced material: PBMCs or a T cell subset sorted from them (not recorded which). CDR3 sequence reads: CAWSMSAYEQYF. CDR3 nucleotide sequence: TGTGCCTGGAGTATGAGCGCCTACGAGCAGTACTTC.